This T cell receptor (beta chain) was sequenced in a study of CD8 T cells in Susac syndrome. V was shortened by 1 base and J by 4 bases, with 11 bases between the two germline ends. The CDR3 consists of 14 residues. CDR1 and CDR2 (germline): SGHRS, YFSETQ. Sequencing of TCR beta was performed on blood CD8+ T cells and on blood CD4+ T cells. The multiple sclerosis control group was made up of treatment-naive patients with stable or active relapsing-remitting disease. TEMRA cells were FACS-enriched, with CD8+ and CD4+ T cells isolated negatively. Random hexamers primed reverse transcription of about 0.5 to 1 ug RNA. Coverage of TCR beta CDR3 amplification by immunoSEQ multiplex PCR extended to 54 Vbeta and 13 Jbeta. TCRdb independently ran MiXCR on the immunoSEQ multiplex PCR reads; one entry per CDR3 protein. Among 350,000 to 550,000 distinct CDR3 sequences listed, around 85% were seen once.

This TCR derives from a human donor with multiple sclerosis. Specimen: CD8+ T cells from PBMCs. The chain combines TRBV5-1 with TRBJ1-2, with D unclear. The chain's CDR3 is CASSLLGGFYGYTF. Here the CDR3 DNA reads TGCGCCAGCAGCTTGTTAGGAGGATTCTATGGCTACACCTTC.